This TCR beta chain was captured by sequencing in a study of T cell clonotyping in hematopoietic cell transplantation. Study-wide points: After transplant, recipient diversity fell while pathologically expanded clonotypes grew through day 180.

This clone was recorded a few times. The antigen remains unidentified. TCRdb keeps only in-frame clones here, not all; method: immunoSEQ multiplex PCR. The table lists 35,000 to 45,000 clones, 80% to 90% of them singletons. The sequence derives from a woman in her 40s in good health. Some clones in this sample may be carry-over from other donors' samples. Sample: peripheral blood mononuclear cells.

Written as DNA, the CDR3 is TGTGCCAGCAGCTCGATGCTGCAGCCCCAGCATTTT. As protein: CASSSMLQPQHF. The chain combines TRBV28 with TRBJ1-5; the D is unclear. Looked up from germline, CDR1 is MDHEN and CDR2 is SYDVKM. The CDR3 has 12 residues. Trimming took 6 bases from V and 7 from J, leaving 10 bases between them.